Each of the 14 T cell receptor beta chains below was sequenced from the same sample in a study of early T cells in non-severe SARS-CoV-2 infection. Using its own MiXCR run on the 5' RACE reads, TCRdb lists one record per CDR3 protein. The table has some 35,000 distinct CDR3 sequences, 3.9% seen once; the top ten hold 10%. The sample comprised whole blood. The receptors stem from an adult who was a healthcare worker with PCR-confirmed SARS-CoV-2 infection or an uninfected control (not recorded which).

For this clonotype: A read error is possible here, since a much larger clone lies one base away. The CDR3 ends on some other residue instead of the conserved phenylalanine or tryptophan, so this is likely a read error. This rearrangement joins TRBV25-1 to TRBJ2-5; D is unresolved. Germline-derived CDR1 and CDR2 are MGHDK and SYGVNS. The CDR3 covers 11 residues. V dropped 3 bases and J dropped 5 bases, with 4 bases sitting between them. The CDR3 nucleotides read TGTGCCAGCAGTGACTTCGAGACCCAGTACCTC. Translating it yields CASSDFETQYL.

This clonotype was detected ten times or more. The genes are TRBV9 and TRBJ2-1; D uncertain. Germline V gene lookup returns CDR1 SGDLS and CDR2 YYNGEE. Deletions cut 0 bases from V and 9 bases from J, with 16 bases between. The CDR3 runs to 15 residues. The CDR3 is CASSVDRYLVSEQFF. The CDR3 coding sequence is TGTGCCAGCAGCGTAGATCGTTACTTAGTCAGTGAGCAGTTCTTC.

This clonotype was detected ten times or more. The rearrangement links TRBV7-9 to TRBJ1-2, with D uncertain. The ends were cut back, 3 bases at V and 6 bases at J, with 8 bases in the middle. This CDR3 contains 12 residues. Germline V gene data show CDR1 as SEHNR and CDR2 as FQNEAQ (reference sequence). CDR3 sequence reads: CASSLGGHGYTF. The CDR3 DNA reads TGTGCCAGCAGCTTGGGAGGGCATGGCTACACCTTC. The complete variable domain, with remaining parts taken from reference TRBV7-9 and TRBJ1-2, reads DTGVSQNPRHKITKRGQNVTFRCDPISEHNRLYWYRQTLGQGPEFLTYFQNEAQLEKSRLLSDRFSAERPKGSFSTLEIQRTEQGDSAMYLCASSLGGHGYTFGSGTRLTVV.

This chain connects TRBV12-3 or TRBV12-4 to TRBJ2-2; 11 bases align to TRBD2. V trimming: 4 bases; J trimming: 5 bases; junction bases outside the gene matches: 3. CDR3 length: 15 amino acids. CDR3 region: CASSYSGRGTGELFF. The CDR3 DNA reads TGTGCCAGCAGTTATAGCGGGAGGGGGACCGGGGAGCTGTTTTTT.

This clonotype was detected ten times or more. CDR3 DNA sequence: TGTGCCAGCAGCCCAGAAAACACGGGTACCAACCAGTTCTTC. This codes for CASSPENTGTNQFF. This chain connects TRBV3-1 to TRBJ2-1; D ambiguous. The V end lost 4 bases, the J end lost 13 bases, and 20 bases lay between the germline ends. The CDR3 covers 14 residues. Per the germline V gene, CDR1 is LGHDT and CDR2 is YNNKEL (reference sequence).

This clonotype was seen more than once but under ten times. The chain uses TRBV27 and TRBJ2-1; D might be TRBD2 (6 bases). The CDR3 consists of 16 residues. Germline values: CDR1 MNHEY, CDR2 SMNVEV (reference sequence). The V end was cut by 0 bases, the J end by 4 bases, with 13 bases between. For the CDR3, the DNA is TGTGCCAGCAGTTTATCGGTCGGGAGTACGTACAATGAGCAGTTCTTC. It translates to CASSLSVGSTYNEQFF.

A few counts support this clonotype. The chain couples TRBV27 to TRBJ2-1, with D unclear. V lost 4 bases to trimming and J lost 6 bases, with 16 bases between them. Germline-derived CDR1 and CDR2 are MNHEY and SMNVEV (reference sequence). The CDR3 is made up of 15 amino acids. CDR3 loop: CASSSQLGRPNEQFF. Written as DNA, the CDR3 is TGTGCCAGCAGTTCCCAGTTAGGGCGCCCCAATGAGCAGTTCTTC.

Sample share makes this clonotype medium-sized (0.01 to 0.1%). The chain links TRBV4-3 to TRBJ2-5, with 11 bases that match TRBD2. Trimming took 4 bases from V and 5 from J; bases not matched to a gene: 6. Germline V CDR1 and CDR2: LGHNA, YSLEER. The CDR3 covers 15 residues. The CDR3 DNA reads TGCGCCAGCAGCCTAACTAGCGGGAGAGGCGAGACCCAGTACTTC. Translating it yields CASSLTSGRGETQYF.

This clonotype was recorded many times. Here the CDR3 DNA reads TGCAGTGCTAGTATGGCTAGCGGGATGGTTGAGCAGTTCTTC. Residues: CSASMASGMVEQFF. V and J are TRBV20-1 and TRBJ2-1, with 9 bases matching TRBD2. Per the germline V gene, CDR1 is DFQATT and CDR2 is SNEGSKA (reference sequence). After removal of 3 bases from V and 9 bases from J, the junction contained 9 bases not matched to a gene. The CDR3 spans 14 residues.

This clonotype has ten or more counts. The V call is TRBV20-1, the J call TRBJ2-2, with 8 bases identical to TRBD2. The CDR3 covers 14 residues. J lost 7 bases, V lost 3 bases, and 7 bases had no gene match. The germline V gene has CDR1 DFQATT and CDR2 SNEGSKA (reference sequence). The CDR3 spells CSAREREMVGELFF. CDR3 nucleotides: TGCAGTGCTAGGGAGCGGGAGATGGTCGGGGAGCTGTTTTTT.

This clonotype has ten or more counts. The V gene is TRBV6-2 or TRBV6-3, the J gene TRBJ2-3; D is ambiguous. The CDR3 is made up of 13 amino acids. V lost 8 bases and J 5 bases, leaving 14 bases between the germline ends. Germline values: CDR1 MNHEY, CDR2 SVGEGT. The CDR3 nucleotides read TGTGCCAGCCGTCAGTATTCGGGAGATACGCAGTATTTT. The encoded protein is CASRQYSGDTQYF.

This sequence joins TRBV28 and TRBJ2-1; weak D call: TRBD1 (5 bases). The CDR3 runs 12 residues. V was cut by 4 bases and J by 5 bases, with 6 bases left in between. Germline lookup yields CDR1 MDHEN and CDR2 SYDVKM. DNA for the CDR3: TGTGCCAGCAGTTACAGGAACAATGAGCAGTTCTTC. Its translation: CASSYRNNEQFF.

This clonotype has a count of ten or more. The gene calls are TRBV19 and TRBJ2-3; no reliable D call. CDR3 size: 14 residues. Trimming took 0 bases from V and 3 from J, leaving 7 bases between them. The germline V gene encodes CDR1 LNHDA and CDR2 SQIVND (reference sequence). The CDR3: CASSIDEGTDTQYF. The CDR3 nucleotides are TGTGCCAGTAGTATAGATGAAGGAACAGATACGCAGTATTTT.

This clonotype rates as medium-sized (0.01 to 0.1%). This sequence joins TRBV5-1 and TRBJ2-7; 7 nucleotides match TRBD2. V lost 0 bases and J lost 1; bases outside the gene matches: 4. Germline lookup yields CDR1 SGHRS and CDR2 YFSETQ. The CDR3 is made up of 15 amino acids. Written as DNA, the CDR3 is TGCGCCAGCAGCTTGGCCCCGGGACTATCCTACGAGCAGTACGTC. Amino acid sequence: CASSLAPGLSYEQYV.